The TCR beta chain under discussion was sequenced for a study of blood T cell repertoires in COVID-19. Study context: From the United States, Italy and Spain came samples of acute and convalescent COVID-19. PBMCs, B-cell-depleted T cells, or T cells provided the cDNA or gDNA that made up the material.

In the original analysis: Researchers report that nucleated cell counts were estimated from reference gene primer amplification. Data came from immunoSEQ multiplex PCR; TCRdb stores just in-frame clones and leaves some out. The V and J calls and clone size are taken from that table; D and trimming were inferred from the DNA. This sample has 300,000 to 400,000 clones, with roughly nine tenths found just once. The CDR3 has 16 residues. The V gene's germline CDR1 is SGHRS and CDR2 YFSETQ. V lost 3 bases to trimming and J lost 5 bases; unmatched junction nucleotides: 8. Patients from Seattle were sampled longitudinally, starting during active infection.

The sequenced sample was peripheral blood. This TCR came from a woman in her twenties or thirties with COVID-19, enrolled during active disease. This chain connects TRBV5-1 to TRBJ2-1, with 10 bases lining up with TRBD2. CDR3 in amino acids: CASSSLRLAGHNEQFF. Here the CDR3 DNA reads TGCGCCAGCAGCTCTCTCCGACTAGCGGGCCACAATGAGCAGTTCTTC. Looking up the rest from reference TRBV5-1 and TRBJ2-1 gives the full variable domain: KAGVTQTPRYLIKTRGQQVTLSCSPISGHRSVSWYQQTPGQGLQFLFEYFSETQRNKGNFPGRFSGRQFSNSRSEMNVSTLELGDSALYLCASSSLRLAGHNEQFFGPGTRLTVL.